This entry lists 21 T cell receptor beta chains sequenced from one sample in a study of somatic mutations in cytotoxic T cells in rheumatoid arthritis. Here immunoSEQ multiplex PCR was the method, and the copy in TCRdb shows in-frame clones only, minus some. Here the sample spans more than 12,000 clones, 80% to 95% being singletons. Sequencing was done on a sample of CD4+ T cells sorted from blood. These receptors were taken from a man aged 65-85 years with rheumatoid arthritis.

This clone was recorded once. This chain connects TRBV6-1 to TRBJ2-3; TRBD2 might be the D (6 bases). Per germline, CDR1 MNHNS and CDR2 SASEGT. Trimming took 11 bases from V and 0 from J, leaving 18 bases between them. The CDR3 loop spans 15 amino acids. The CDR3: CAGGRGRGSTDTQYF. The CDR3 coding sequence is TGTGCCGGAGGGCGGGGACGGGGAAGCACAGATACGCAGTATTTT.

The CDR3 spells CASSEARGHNQPQHF. In nucleotides, the CDR3 is TGTGCCAGCAGTGAAGCACGGGGACACAATCAGCCCCAGCATTTT. The V call is TRBV6-1, the J call TRBJ1-5; possible D gene TRBD1, 6 bases. The CDR3 spans 15 residues. CDR1 and CDR2 from the germline V gene are MNHNS and SASEGT. With 0 bases removed from V and 3 bases from J, the gap between germline ends came to 9 bases.

The chain has TRBV27 and TRBJ1-5, with D hard to call. V was trimmed by 3 bases and J by 4 bases, leaving 7 bases between them. This CDR3 contains 13 residues. Germline lookup yields CDR1 MNHEY and CDR2 SMNVEV (reference sequence). The CDR3 bases are TGTGCCAGCAGTTTTGGAGGGAATCAGCCCCAGCATTTT. Residues: CASSFGGNQPQHF.

This clone was seen only once. The chain has TRBV27 and TRBJ2-5; 8 nucleotides match TRBD1. V gave up 6 bases and J gave up 11 bases; unmatched junction bases: 14. The V gene's germline CDR1 is MNHEY and CDR2 SMNVEV (reference sequence). This CDR3 has 14 residues. In DNA form, the CDR3 reads TGTGCCAGCAGCTCCGGACAGGGTCCTACGGAGCAGTACTTC. Protein sequence: CASSSGQGPTEQYF.

V is TRBV18 and J is TRBJ2-5; D gene uncertain. This CDR3 is built from 15 residues. Germline values: CDR1 KGHSH, CDR2 LQKENI. Trimming stripped 0 bases from V and 0 bases from J, with 8 bases between. The CDR3 nucleotides read TGTGCCAGCTCACCACCGACCGGGTACCAAGAGACCCAGTACTTC. Translating gives CASSPPTGYQETQYF. The full variable domain, with the rest looked up from reference TRBV18 and TRBJ2-5, is NAGVMQNPRHLVRRRGQEARLRCSPMKGHSHVYWYRQLPEEGLKFMVYLQKENIIDESGMPKERFSAEFPKEGPSILRIQQVVRGDSAAYFCASSPPTGYQETQYFGPGTRLLVL.

The gene calls are TRBV5-1 and TRBJ2-1; D unresolved. Germline CDR1 reads SGHRS; CDR2 reads YFSETQ. Trimming removed 0 bases from V and 4 bases from J, with 11 bases in between. The CDR3 is made up of 15 amino acids. The CDR3 is CASSLVNTLYNEQFF. CDR3 bases: TGCGCCAGCAGCTTGGTGAACACGCTGTACAATGAGCAGTTCTTC.

The rearrangement uses TRBV15 and TRBJ1-5; D call uncertain. The germline gives CDR1 LNHNV, CDR2 YYDKDF (reference sequence). This CDR3 contains 13 residues. Trimming cost V 5 bases and J 3 bases, with 8 bases left between them. CDR3 residues: CATSPRDNQPQHF. The CDR3 coding sequence is TGTGCCACCAGCCCACGGGACAATCAGCCCCAGCATTTT. Supplemented by reference TRBV15 and TRBJ1-5, the full variable domain reads DAMVIQNPRYQVTQFGKPVTLSCSQTLNHNVMYWYQQKSSQAPKLLFHYYDKDFNNEADTPDNFQSRRPNTSFCFLDIRSPGLGDTAMYLCATSPRDNQPQHFGDGTRLSIL.

This chain uses TRBV20-1 with TRBJ2-5; no firm D call. This CDR3 comprises 11 residues. The ends were cut back, 3 bases at V and 5 bases at J, with 7 bases in the middle. The germline V gene has CDR1 DFQATT and CDR2 SNEGSKA (reference sequence). The CDR3 DNA reads TGCAGTGCTAGCCCCCGGGAGACCCAGTACTTC. This encodes CSASPRETQYF.

V usage is TRBV19 and J usage is TRBJ1-3; D possibly corresponds to TRBD1 (5 bases). V was clipped by 3 bases and J by 6 bases, with 15 bases between them. Germline loops: CDR1 LNHDA, CDR2 SQIVND (reference sequence). This CDR3 contains 15 residues. The CDR3 DNA follows: TGTGCCAGTAGTATTGGGGGGTCAACGGCAAACACCATATATTTT. It yields the protein CASSIGGSTANTIYF.

V and J are TRBV11-1 and TRBJ2-2; maybe TRBD2 (6 bases). The ends were cut back, 5 bases at V and 7 bases at J, with 20 bases in the middle. CDR1 is SGHAT and CDR2 is FQDESV in the germline V gene (reference sequence). This CDR3 is built from 16 residues. The CDR3 region has the DNA TGTGCCAGCAGCCCCGCCTCCGCACTAGCCATCGGGGAGCTGTTTTTT. Its protein product is CASSPASALAIGELFF.

The rearrangement uses TRBV27 and TRBJ1-1, with 9 bases matching TRBD1. The germline V gene encodes CDR1 MNHEY and CDR2 SMNVEV (reference sequence). V trimming: 6 bases; J trimming: 1 base; junction bases outside the gene matches: 12. The CDR3 runs to 17 residues. The CDR3 nucleotides read TGTGCCAGCAGAAGCCCCGGGACAGGGTACACGAACACTGAAGCTTTCTTT. It is translated as CASRSPGTGYTNTEAFF.

On this clone: The junction shows a germline mismatch at one end, possibly a read error. The chain couples TRBV19 to TRBJ2-2; TRBD2 matches 9 bases. The length of the CDR3 is 16 residues. Germline-derived CDR1 and CDR2 are LNHDA and SQIVND (reference sequence). In DNA form, the CDR3 reads TGTGCCAGTACGGCAGTGTCTAGCGGGAACGCCGGGGAGCTGTTTTTT. It specifies CASTAVSSGNAGELFF.

V is TRBV6-1 and J is TRBJ2-3; D possibly corresponds to TRBD1 (6 bases). The CDR3 runs 14 residues. CDR1 and CDR2 from the germline V gene are MNHNS and SASEGT. The V end was cut by 6 bases, the J end by 8 bases, with 18 bases between. CDR3: CASSRQVAVVTQYF. In DNA, the CDR3 is TGTGCCAGCAGCCGACAGGTCGCGGTAGTTACGCAGTATTTT.

This chain joins TRBV5-5 and TRBJ2-1; a weak D match, TRBD1 (7 bases). V dropped 4 bases and J dropped 0 bases, with 14 bases sitting between them. There are 16 residues in the CDR3. Germline V gives CDR1 SGHKS, CDR2 YYEKEE (reference sequence). DNA for the CDR3: TGTGCCAGCAGCGCGGGACAGCTTAGCTCCTACAATGAGCAGTTCTTC. Translation gives CASSAGQLSSYNEQFF.

The rearrangement joins TRBV6-6 to TRBJ1-5, with a tentative D call TRBD1 (5 bases). V shed 5 bases and J shed 7 bases, with 15 bases lying between them. The CDR3 loop spans 14 amino acids. Germline V gene sequence: CDR1 MNHNY, CDR2 SVGAGI (reference sequence). The chain's CDR3 is CASSAQGSGQPQHF. The CDR3 nucleotides are TGTGCCAGCAGTGCTCAGGGAAGTGGGCAGCCCCAGCATTTT.

This clone appeared a few times. The chain employs TRBV6-6 and TRBJ1-2; D unclear. The CDR3 is 16 residues long. CDR1 MNHNY and CDR2 SVGAGI come from the germline V gene (reference sequence). V was trimmed by 0 bases and J by 0 bases, leaving 11 bases between them. CDR3 coding DNA: TGTGCCAGCAGTTACTCGAGGCCCGGTACTAACTATGGCTACACCTTC. As protein: CASSYSRPGTNYGYTF.

The rearrangement uses TRBV6-5 and TRBJ1-5, with 8 bases aligning to TRBD1. The CDR3 length is 13 residues. Trimming cost V 8 bases and J 2 bases; bases outside gene matches: 2. The germline V gene has CDR1 MNHEY and CDR2 SVGAGI. This CDR3 is CASGGQGNQPQHF. The CDR3 DNA is TGTGCCAGCGGGGGACAGGGCAATCAGCCCCAGCATTTT.

The chain couples TRBV5-1 to TRBJ1-1, with 9 bases lining up with TRBD1. The germline CDR1 and CDR2 sequences are SGHRS and YFSETQ. V lost 4 bases and J lost 8; bases outside the gene matches: 3. The CDR3 totals 12 residues. This CDR3 is CASSPDRGEAFF. The CDR3 DNA reads TGCGCCAGCAGCCCGGACAGGGGCGAAGCTTTCTTT.

This sequence joins TRBV11-3 and TRBJ2-5; 7 nucleotides align to TRBD2. The CDR3 runs to 13 residues. J was trimmed by 5 bases and V by 8 bases; bases with no gene match: 8. Germline lookup yields CDR1 SGHNT and CDR2 YENEEA. The chain's CDR3 is CASSKEGGETQYF. The CDR3 DNA is TGTGCCAGCTCCAAGGAGGGAGGGGAGACCCAGTACTTC. The entire variable domain, with the rest obtained from reference TRBV11-3 and TRBJ2-5, is as follows: EAGVVQSPRYKIIEKKQPVAFWCNPISGHNTLYWYLQNLGQGPELLIRYENEEAVDDSQLPKDRFSAERLKGVDSTLKIQPAELGDSAVYLCASSKEGGETQYFGPGTRLLVL.

The chain couples TRBV5-1 to TRBJ2-1; 9 positions agree with TRBD2. This CDR3 has 16 residues. V trimming: 3 bases; J trimming: 0 bases; junction bases outside the gene matches: 4. Germline CDR1 reads SGHRS; CDR2 reads YFSETQ. The CDR3, as DNA: TGCGCCAGCAGCTCTAGCGGGGACAGCTCCTACAATGAGCAGTTCTTC. It specifies CASSSSGDSSYNEQFF. Full variable domain (rest looked up from reference TRBV5-1 and TRBJ2-1): KAGVTQTPRYLIKTRGQQVTLSCSPISGHRSVSWYQQTPGQGLQFLFEYFSETQRNKGNFPGRFSGRQFSNSRSEMNVSTLELGDSALYLCASSSSGDSSYNEQFFGPGTRLTVL.

The chain recombines TRBV7-8 with TRBJ1-5; D ambiguous. CDR1 and CDR2 from the germline V gene are SGHVS and FQNEAQ. V lost 5 bases, J lost 0 bases, and 14 bases lay in between. The CDR3 consists of 16 residues. This CDR3 reads CASSRWGESSNQPQHF. CDR3 bases: TGTGCCAGCAGCCGGTGGGGAGAGAGTAGCAATCAGCCCCAGCATTTT.